Many counts were recorded for the clone carrying this TCR beta chain. The antigen remains undetermined. The data derive from a study of CD8 T cells in ankylosing spondylitis. The V and J ends lost 3 bases and 6 bases respectively, with 5 bases between them. The CDR3 covers 11 residues. With molecular barcodes, quantitative 5'-RACE was used to make the TCR beta libraries. TCRdb independently ran MiXCR on the 5' RACE reads; one entry per CDR3 protein. Among fewer than 550,000 distinct CDR3 sequences listed, about 5.7% were seen once. Study-level findings and limits: Reported data indicate significant enrichment of disease-linked clones within matched ankylosing spondylitis synovial fluid. Past studies reported some motif variants in reactive arthritis synovial fluid and blood. Disease-linked clones proved CD8+ and comparatively uncommon in peripheral blood. Apparently characteristic of ankylosing spondylitis blood was a TCR beta motif (fewer than ten highly homologous variants).

The receptor was derived from a male donor with ankylosing spondylitis. The J gene is TRBJ1-1, the V gene TRBV12-3 or TRBV12-4; D is uncertain. The sequencing sample was made of blood, either unsorted or a sorted T cell fraction (not recorded which). The CDR3 nucleotides are TGTGCCAGCAGTTTTTCGGCTGAAGCTTTCTTT. Translated, it gives CASSFSAEAFF.